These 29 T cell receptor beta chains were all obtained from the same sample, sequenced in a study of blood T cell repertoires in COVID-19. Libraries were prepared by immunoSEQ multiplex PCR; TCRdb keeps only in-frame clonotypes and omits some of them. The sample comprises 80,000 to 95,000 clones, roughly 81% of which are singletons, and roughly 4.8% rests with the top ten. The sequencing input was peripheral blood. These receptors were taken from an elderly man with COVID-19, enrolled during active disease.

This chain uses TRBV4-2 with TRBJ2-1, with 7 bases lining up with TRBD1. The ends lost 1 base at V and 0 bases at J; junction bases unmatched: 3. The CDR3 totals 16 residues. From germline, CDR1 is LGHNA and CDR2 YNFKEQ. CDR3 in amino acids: CASSQAQGDSYNEQFF. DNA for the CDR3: TGTGCCAGCAGCCAAGCGCAGGGGGACTCCTACAATGAGCAGTTCTTC.

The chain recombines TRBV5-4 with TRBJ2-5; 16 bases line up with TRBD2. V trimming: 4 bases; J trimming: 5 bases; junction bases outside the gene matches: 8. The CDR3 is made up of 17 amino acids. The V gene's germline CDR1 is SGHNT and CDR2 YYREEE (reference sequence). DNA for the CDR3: TGTGCCAGCAGCCTGGGGACTAGCGGGGGGGGACGTGAGACCCAGTACTTC. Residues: CASSLGTSGGGRETQYF.

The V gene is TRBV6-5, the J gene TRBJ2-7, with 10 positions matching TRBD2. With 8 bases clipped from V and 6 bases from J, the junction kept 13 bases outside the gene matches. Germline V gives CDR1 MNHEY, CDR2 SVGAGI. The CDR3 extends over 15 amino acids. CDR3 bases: TGTGCCAGCCAGCCTAGCGGGAGTCACCTCCGCGAGCAGTACTTC. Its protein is CASQPSGSHLREQYF.

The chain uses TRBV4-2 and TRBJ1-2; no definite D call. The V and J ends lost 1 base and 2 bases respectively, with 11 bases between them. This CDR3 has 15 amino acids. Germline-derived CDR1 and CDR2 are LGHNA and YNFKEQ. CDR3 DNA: TGTGCCAGCAGCCAAGTGGAGGACGGAAACTATGGCTACACCTTC. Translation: CASSQVEDGNYGYTF.

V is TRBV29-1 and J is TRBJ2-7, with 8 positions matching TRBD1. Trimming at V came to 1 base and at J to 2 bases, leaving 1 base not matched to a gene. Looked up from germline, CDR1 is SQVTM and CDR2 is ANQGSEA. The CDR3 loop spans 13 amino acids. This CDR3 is CSVEGTGTYEQYF. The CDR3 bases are TGCAGCGTTGAAGGGACAGGGACCTACGAGCAGTACTTC.

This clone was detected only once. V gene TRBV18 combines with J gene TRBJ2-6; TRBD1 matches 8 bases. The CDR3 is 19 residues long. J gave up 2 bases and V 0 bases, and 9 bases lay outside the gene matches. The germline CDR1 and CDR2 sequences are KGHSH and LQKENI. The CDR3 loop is CASSPPGSGGAAGANVLTF. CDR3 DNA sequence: TGTGCCAGCTCACCACCAGGCTCAGGGGGCGCGGCTGGGGCCAACGTCCTGACTTTC.

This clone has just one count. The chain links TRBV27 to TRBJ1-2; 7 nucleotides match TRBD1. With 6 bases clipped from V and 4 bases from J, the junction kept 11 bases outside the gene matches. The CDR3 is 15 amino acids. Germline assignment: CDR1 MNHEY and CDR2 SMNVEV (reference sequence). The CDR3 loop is CASRSQGMGLYGYTF. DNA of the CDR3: TGTGCCAGCAGGTCACAGGGGATGGGCCTCTATGGCTACACCTTC.

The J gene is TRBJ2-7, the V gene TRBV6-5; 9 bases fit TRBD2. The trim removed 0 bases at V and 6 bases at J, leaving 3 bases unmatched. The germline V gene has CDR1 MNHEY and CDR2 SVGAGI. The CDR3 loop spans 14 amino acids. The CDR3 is CASSYSGLAVEQYF. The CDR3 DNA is TGTGCCAGCAGTTACTCGGGACTAGCTGTCGAGCAGTACTTC.

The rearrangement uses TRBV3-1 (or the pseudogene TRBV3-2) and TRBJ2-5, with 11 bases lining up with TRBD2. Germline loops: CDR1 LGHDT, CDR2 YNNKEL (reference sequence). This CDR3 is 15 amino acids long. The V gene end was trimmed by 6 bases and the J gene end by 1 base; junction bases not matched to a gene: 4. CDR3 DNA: TGTGCCAGCAGAGCCGGGACTAGCGGCCAAGAGACCCAGTACTTC. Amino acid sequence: CASRAGTSGQETQYF.

CDR3 bases: TGTGCCAGCAGCGTAGGTCCAGGGACAGATGGCTACACCTTC. This translates into CASSVGPGTDGYTF. This chain uses TRBV9 with TRBJ1-2; 7 bases are shared with TRBD1. V lost 0 bases and J lost 6; bases outside the gene matches: 5. The CDR3 consists of 14 residues. Germline loops: CDR1 SGDLS, CDR2 YYNGEE.

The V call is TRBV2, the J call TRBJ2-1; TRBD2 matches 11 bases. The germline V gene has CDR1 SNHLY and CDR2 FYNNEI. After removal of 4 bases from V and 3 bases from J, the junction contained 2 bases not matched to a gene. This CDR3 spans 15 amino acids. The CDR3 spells CASSGTSGFYNEQFF. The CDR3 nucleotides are TGTGCCAGCAGTGGGACTAGCGGGTTCTACAATGAGCAGTTCTTC.

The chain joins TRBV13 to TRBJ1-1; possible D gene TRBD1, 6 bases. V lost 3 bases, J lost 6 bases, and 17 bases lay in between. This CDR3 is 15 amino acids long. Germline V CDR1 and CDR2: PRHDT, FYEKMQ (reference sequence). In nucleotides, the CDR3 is TGTGCCAGCAGCTTTAGGGTGGTACAGGGCGCTGAAGCTTTCTTT. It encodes CASSFRVVQGAEAFF.

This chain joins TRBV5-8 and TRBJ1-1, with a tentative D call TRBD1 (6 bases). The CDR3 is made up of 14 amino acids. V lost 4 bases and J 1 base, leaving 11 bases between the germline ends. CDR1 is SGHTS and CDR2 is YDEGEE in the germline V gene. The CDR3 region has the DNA TGTGCCAGCAGCCTACTGACAGGGAACACTGAAGCTTTCTTT. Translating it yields CASSLLTGNTEAFF.

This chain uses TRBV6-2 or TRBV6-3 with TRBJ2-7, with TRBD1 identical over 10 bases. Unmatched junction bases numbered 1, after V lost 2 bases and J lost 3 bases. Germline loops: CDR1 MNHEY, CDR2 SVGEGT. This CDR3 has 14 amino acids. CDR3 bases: TGTGCCAGCAGTTACGACAGGGGGCTCTACGAGCAGTACTTC. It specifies CASSYDRGLYEQYF.

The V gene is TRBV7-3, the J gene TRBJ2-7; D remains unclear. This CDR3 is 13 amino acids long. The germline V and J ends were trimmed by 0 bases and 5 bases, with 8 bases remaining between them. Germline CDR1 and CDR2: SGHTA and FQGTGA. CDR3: CASSLTARHEQYF. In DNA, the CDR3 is TGTGCCAGCAGCTTAACGGCACGCCACGAGCAGTACTTC.

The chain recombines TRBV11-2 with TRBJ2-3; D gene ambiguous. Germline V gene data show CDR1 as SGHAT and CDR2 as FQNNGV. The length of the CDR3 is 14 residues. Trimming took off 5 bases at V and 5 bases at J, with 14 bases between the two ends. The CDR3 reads CASSPGLSIDTQYF. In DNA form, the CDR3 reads TGTGCCAGCAGCCCGGGTCTTTCGATAGATACGCAGTATTTT.

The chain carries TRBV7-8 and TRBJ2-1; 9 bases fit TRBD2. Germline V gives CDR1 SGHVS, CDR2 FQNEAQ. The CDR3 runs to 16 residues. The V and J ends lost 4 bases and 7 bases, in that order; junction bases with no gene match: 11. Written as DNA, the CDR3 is TGTGCCAGCAGCTGGCCGCGGGGGGGCCTGGGAAATGAGCAGTTCTTC. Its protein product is CASSWPRGGLGNEQFF.

This CDR3 is CASSSPTSTDNSPLHF. The CDR3, as DNA: TGTGCCAGCAGCTCACCCACGTCGACAGATAATTCACCCCTCCACTTT. The gene calls are TRBV14 and TRBJ1-6, with D perhaps matching TRBD1 (5 bases). V lost 5 bases, J lost 5 bases, and 16 bases lay in between. CDR1 SGHDN and CDR2 FVKESK come from the germline V gene. This CDR3 has 16 residues. Filled out from reference TRBV14 and TRBJ1-6, the complete variable domain reads EAGVTQFPSHSVIEKGQTVTLRCDPISGHDNLYWYRRVMGKEIKFLLHFVKESKQDESGMPNNRFLAERTGGTYSTLKVQPAELEDSGVYFCASSSPTSTDNSPLHFGNGTRLTVT.

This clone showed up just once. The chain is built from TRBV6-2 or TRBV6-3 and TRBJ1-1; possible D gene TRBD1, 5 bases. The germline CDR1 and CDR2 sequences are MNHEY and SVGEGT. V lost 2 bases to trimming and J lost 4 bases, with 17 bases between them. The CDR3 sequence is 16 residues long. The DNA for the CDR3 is TGTGCCAGCAGTTACGGTTGGGGCAGGGCTACCACTGAAGCTTTCTTT. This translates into CASSYGWGRATTEAFF.

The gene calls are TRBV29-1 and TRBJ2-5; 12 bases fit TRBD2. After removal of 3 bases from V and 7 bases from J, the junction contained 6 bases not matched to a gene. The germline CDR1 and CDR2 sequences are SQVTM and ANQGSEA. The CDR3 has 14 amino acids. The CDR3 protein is CSVEASGRVGTQYF. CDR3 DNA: TGCAGCGTTGAGGCTAGCGGGAGGGTTGGGACCCAGTACTTC.

Written as DNA, the CDR3 is TGTGCCAGCTGCGCCGGGACAGGTGCTGAAAAACTGTTTTTT. As protein: CASCAGTGAEKLFF. The V call is TRBV7-8, the J call TRBJ1-4, with 8 bases lining up with TRBD1. The CDR3 has 14 residues. Looked up from germline, CDR1 is SGHVS and CDR2 is FQNEAQ. The V and J ends lost 8 bases and 7 bases, in that order; junction bases with no gene match: 9.

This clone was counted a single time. The CDR3 bases are TGCGCCAGCAGCTTGGCCACGGGGGACTATGGCTACACCTTC. It is translated as CASSLATGDYGYTF. The V and J genes are TRBV5-1 and TRBJ1-2, with D perhaps TRBD1 (5 bases). Trimming cost V 0 bases and J 3 bases, with 9 bases left between them. CDR1 SGHRS and CDR2 YFSETQ come from the germline V gene. CDR3 size: 14 residues. The variable domain in full, completed from reference TRBV5-1 and TRBJ1-2, reads KAGVTQTPRYLIKTRGQQVTLSCSPISGHRSVSWYQQTPGQGLQFLFEYFSETQRNKGNFPGRFSGRQFSNSRSEMNVSTLELGDSALYLCASSLATGDYGYTFGSGTRLTVV.

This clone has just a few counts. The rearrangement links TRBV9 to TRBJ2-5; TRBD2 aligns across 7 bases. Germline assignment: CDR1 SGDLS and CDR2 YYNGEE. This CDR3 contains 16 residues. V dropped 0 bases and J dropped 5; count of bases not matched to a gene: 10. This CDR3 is CASSVAWGRAGETQYF. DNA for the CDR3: TGTGCCAGCAGCGTAGCTTGGGGGAGGGCCGGTGAGACCCAGTACTTC.

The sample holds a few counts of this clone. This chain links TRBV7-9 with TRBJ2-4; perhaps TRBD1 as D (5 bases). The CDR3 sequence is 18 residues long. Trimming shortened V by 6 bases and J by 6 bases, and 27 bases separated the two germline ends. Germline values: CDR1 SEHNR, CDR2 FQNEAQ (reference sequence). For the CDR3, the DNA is TGTGCCAGCAGACCTCAGGGAATTGGCCGCCATTGGGGAAACATTCAGTACTTC. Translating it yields CASRPQGIGRHWGNIQYF.

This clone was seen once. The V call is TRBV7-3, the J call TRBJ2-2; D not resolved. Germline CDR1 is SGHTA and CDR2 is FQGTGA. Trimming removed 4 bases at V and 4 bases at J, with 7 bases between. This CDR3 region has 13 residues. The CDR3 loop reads CASSSPSTGELFF. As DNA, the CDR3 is TGTGCCAGCAGCTCCCCCTCCACCGGGGAGCTGTTTTTT.

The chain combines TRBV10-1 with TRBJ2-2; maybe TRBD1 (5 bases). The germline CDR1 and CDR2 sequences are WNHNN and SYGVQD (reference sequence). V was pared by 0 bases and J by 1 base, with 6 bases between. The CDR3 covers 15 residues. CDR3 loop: CASSESGQNTGELFF. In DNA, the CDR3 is TGCGCCAGCAGTGAGTCAGGACAGAACACCGGGGAGCTGTTTTTT.

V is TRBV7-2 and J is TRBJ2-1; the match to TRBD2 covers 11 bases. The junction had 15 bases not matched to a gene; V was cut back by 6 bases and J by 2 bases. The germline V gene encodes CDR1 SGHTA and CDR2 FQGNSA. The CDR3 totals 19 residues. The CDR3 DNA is TGTGCCAGCAGGCCCGGGACTAGCGGCCTCGCGGCCGCCTACAATGAGCAGTTCTTC. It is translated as CASRPGTSGLAAAYNEQFF.

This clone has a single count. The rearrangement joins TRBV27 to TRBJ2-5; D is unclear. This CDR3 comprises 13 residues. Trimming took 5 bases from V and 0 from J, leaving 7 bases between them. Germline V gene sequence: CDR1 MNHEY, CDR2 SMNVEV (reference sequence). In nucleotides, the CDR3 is TGTGCCAGCAGTCCGTCGTACCAAGAGACCCAGTACTTC. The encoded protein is CASSPSYQETQYF.

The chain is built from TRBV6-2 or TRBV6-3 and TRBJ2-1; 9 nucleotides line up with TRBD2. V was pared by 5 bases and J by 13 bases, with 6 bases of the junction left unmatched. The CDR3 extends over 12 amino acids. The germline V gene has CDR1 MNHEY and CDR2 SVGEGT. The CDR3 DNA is TGTGCCAGCAGTCTCAGGCGGGAGGGCCAGTTCTTC. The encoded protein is CASSLRREGQFF.